This entry lists 22 T cell receptor beta chains sequenced from one sample in a study of cytomegalovirus exposure and HLA in healthy donors. Vbeta (60) and Jbeta (13) primers were used in the PCR. TCRdb's copy holds only in-frame clones and misses some; the assay was immunoSEQ multiplex PCR. The sample lists approximately 170,000 clones; around 67% were seen once. Sequences were obtained from PBMCs. The receptors originated from a woman aged 30 to 39 in good health and CMV-seropositive.

CDR3 in amino acids: CASSQLRGQKLFF. CDR3 sequence (DNA): TGCGCCAGCAGCCAGCTTCGAGGGCAAAAACTGTTTTTT. The chain uses TRBV4-1 and TRBJ1-4; D gene ambiguous. V gave up 3 bases and J gave up 9 bases, with 11 bases separating them. Germline V lookup: CDR1 MGHRA, CDR2 YSYEKL. The CDR3 has 13 amino acids.

This chain links TRBV28 with TRBJ1-4, with a weak D call TRBD1 (6 bases). The germline V gene has CDR1 MDHEN and CDR2 SYDVKM. The germline V and J ends were trimmed by 2 bases and 6 bases, with 13 bases remaining between them. The CDR3 runs to 15 residues. This chain's CDR3 is CASSLGGPGYEKLFF. The CDR3 DNA is TGTGCCAGCAGTTTAGGGGGCCCCGGTTATGAAAAACTGTTTTTT.

By frequency in the sample, this clone is medium-sized. This chain joins TRBV4-2 and TRBJ1-4; D remains unclear. V lost 0 bases to trimming and J lost 0 bases, with 8 bases between them. Per the germline V gene, CDR1 is LGHNA and CDR2 is YNFKEQ. This CDR3 is 16 amino acids long. In DNA, the CDR3 is TGTGCCAGCAGCCAAGAGGCCCTTGCAACTAATGAAAAACTGTTTTTT. Residues: CASSQEALATNEKLFF.

This clone was seen a single time. V and J are TRBV12-5 and TRBJ2-7; 8 nucleotides match TRBD1. V trimming: 5 bases; J trimming: 4 bases; junction bases outside the gene matches: 4. This CDR3 spans 13 amino acids. Germline V gene sequence: CDR1 LGHNT, CDR2 FRNRAP. CDR3 loop: CASGPGGGYEQYF. The CDR3 DNA is TGTGCTAGTGGTCCAGGGGGCGGGTACGAGCAGTACTTC.

The chain joins TRBV2 to TRBJ2-7; 9 bases map to TRBD2. V dropped 8 bases and J dropped 6; count of bases not matched to a gene: 5. This CDR3 region has 12 residues. Per the germline V gene, CDR1 is SNHLY and CDR2 is FYNNEI. The DNA for the CDR3 is TGTGCCAGCTTGGATAGCGGGGGCGAGCAGTACTTC. It specifies CASLDSGGEQYF.

This clone was found a few times. The genes are TRBV27 and TRBJ1-2, with D possibly matching TRBD1 (6 bases). The CDR3 consists of 15 residues. Germline values: CDR1 MNHEY, CDR2 SMNVEV (reference sequence). V lost 5 bases, J lost 0 bases, and 13 bases lay in between. For the CDR3, the DNA is TGTGCCAGCAGTGCCAGCAGGGGCGCTAACTATGGCTACACCTTC. Translating gives CASSASRGANYGYTF.

CDR3 residues: CASSLTTGWNTEAFF. The CDR3 DNA is TGTGCCAGCAGTCTTACAACAGGCTGGAACACTGAAGCTTTCTTT. The chain has TRBV6-6 and TRBJ1-1; possible D gene TRBD1, 5 bases. Trimming took off 5 bases at V and 1 base at J, with 14 bases between the two ends. Germline V gives CDR1 MNHNY, CDR2 SVGAGI (reference sequence). The CDR3 has 15 amino acids.

This clone came up a few times. This sequence joins TRBV5-1 and TRBJ1-2; 7 bases align to TRBD1. Trimming took 1 base from V and 4 from J; bases not matched to a gene: 1. CDR1 is SGHRS and CDR2 is YFSETQ in the germline V gene. This CDR3 region has 13 residues. The CDR3 reads CASSLRDSYGYTF. The CDR3 nucleotides are TGCGCCAGCAGCTTGCGGGACAGCTATGGCTACACCTTC.

The J gene is TRBJ2-7, the V gene TRBV5-4, with 7 bases fitting TRBD1. The CDR3 extends over 14 amino acids. The germline gives CDR1 SGHNT, CDR2 YYREEE (reference sequence). J was trimmed by 2 bases and V by 5 bases; bases with no gene match: 7. This CDR3 is CASRTGTAAYEQYF. CDR3 DNA: TGTGCCAGCAGAACCGGGACAGCTGCCTACGAGCAGTACTTC.

Notes on this clone: Other DNA sequences in the sample encode the same CDR3. V gene TRBV19 combines with J gene TRBJ1-1; D remains unclear. Germline loops: CDR1 LNHDA, CDR2 SQIVND (reference sequence). CDR3 length equals 13 residues. The ends were cut back, 3 bases at V and 1 base at J, with 6 bases in the middle. The CDR3 loop is CASSIKRNTEAFF. CDR3 DNA: TGTGCCAGTAGTATTAAGAGGAACACTGAAGCTTTCTTT.

This chain links TRBV11-3 with TRBJ2-5; D may be TRBD2 (6 bases). V dropped 2 bases and J dropped 4 bases, with 11 bases sitting between them. The CDR3 runs to 14 residues. In germline, CDR1 is SGHNT, CDR2 YENEEA. The CDR3 protein is CASSLRGIGETQYF. CDR3 nucleotide sequence: TGTGCCAGCAGCTTACGCGGGATAGGAGAGACCCAGTACTTC.

The genes are TRBV27 and TRBJ1-6, with a weak D call TRBD1 (6 bases). This CDR3 region has 16 residues. The V and J ends lost 3 bases and 2 bases respectively, with 11 bases between them. The germline V gene has CDR1 MNHEY and CDR2 SMNVEV (reference sequence). The CDR3 DNA follows: TGTGCCAGCAGTTTCTCCCAGGGGCCCTATAATTCACCCCTCCACTTT. Translating gives CASSFSQGPYNSPLHF.

This chain joins TRBV5-6 and TRBJ1-1; 7 bases are a match to TRBD1. CDR3 size: 16 residues. V was clipped by 3 bases and J by 5 bases; unmatched bases: 13. Germline CDR1 reads SGHDT; CDR2 reads YYEEEE. The CDR3 loop is CASSSLRGIVSTEAFF. The CDR3 DNA sequence: TGTGCCAGCAGCTCCCTCAGGGGGATAGTGAGTACTGAAGCTTTCTTT.

The V and J genes are TRBV2 and TRBJ2-7, with 7 nucleotides matching TRBD2. V trimming: 4 bases; J trimming: 1 base; junction bases outside the gene matches: 4. This CDR3 is built from 14 residues. Germline CDR1 SNHLY, CDR2 FYNNEI. The chain's CDR3 is CASSGAGPSYEQYF. As DNA, the CDR3 is TGTGCCAGCAGTGGAGCGGGGCCGTCCTACGAGCAGTACTTC.

The V gene is TRBV2, the J gene TRBJ2-1; a weak D match, TRBD2 (6 bases). Between the trimmed V and J ends, which lost 7 bases and 4 bases, there was a span of 17 bases. Germline CDR1 is SNHLY and CDR2 is FYNNEI. The CDR3 extends over 15 amino acids. The CDR3, as DNA: TGTGCCAGCACCGTTCGACTAGGAATTTACAATGAGCAGTTCTTC. Amino acid sequence: CASTVRLGIYNEQFF.

The CDR3 nucleotides read TGTGCCAGCAGTTTAGGCGGGCAGCACACTGAAGCTTTCTTT. Its protein product is CASSLGGQHTEAFF. The chain combines TRBV27 with TRBJ1-1; D remains unclear. Germline CDR1 is MNHEY and CDR2 is SMNVEV (reference sequence). Trimming removed 2 bases from V and 3 bases from J, with 10 bases in between. The CDR3 is made up of 14 amino acids.

The chain uses TRBV5-6 and TRBJ1-5, with 7 bases matching TRBD1. Losses at the gene ends were 1 base for V and 6 bases for J; bases not matched to a gene: 10. Germline CDR1 SGHDT, CDR2 YYEEEE. The CDR3 covers 16 residues. The CDR3 protein is CASSLWQGGWSQPQHF. The CDR3, as DNA: TGTGCCAGCAGCTTGTGGCAAGGGGGCTGGAGTCAGCCCCAGCATTTT.

The V call is TRBV7-6, the J call TRBJ2-1; possibly TRBD2 for D (6 bases). Trimming shortened V by 2 bases and J by 7 bases, and 15 bases separated the two germline ends. Germline loops: CDR1 SGHVS, CDR2 FNYEAQ. CDR3 size: 15 residues. The CDR3 coding sequence is TGTGCCAGCAGCTTATGGGCGGGAAGAGGGAATGAGCAGTTCTTC. Residues: CASSLWAGRGNEQFF.

The chain uses TRBV5-4 and TRBJ2-7, with TRBD2 matching over 11 bases. With 4 bases clipped from V and 5 bases from J, the junction kept 5 bases outside the gene matches. Per germline, CDR1 SGHNT and CDR2 YYREEE (reference sequence). The CDR3 covers 14 residues. In DNA form, the CDR3 reads TGTGCCAGCAGCCCGGGACTAGCGGCGGACGAGCAGTACTTC. Its protein product is CASSPGLAADEQYF.

The chain combines TRBV25-1 with TRBJ2-4, with TRBD2 as a possible D gene (6 bases). The CDR3 totals 17 residues. Trimming pared 8 bases from V and 0 bases from J, leaving 20 bases between. Germline CDR1 and CDR2: MGHDK and SYGVNS. DNA of the CDR3: TGTGCCAGCGGAGGGACCCACGGGGCAGGAGCCAAAAACATTCAGTACTTC. Translated, it gives CASGGTHGAGAKNIQYF.

The rearrangement links TRBV28 to TRBJ1-1, with unresolved D. The CDR3 sequence is 14 residues long. Trimming removed 5 bases from V and 6 bases from J, with 16 bases in between. In germline, CDR1 is MDHEN, CDR2 SYDVKM. DNA for the CDR3: TGTGCCAGCAGTCGTGGACTAGAGATCCCTGAAGCTTTCTTT. It encodes CASSRGLEIPEAFF.

This rearrangement joins TRBV19 to TRBJ2-7; a weak D match, TRBD2 (5 bases). The CDR3 is made up of 15 amino acids. The V gene lost 3 bases and the J gene lost 2 bases, with 14 bases spanning the gap. CDR1 and CDR2 from the germline V gene are LNHDA and SQIVND (reference sequence). CDR3 bases: TGTGCCAGTAGTATCGCGGACTCCACCACCTACGAGCAGTACTTC. Amino acids: CASSIADSTTYEQYF. Full variable domain (outside the CDR3, taken from reference TRBV19 and TRBJ2-7): DGGITQSPKYLFRKEGQNVTLSCEQNLNHDAMYWYRQDPGQGLRLIYYSQIVNDFQKGDIAEGYSVSREKKESFPLTVTSAQKNPTAFYLCASSIADSTTYEQYFGPGTRLTVT.